The text below deals with one T cell receptor beta chain. Antigen specificity is unknown. Each TCR beta cDNA library carried unique molecular identifiers. Starting from approximately 1 to 10 million T cells, the study yielded approximately 500,000 cDNA molecules. TCRdb re-derived calls from the PCR reads in MiXCR, one entry per CDR3 protein. The repertoire holds roughly 540,000 distinct CDR3 sequences, with 34% as singletons. This entry comes from a study of post-analysis software for immune sequencing data. In the study overall: In terms of disease course, relapsing-remitting, secondary progressive and progressive-relapsing multiple sclerosis were included.

Study-wide findings and caveats: Strong same-batch co-clustering of samples appeared with F measure clustering. TRBV5-6, TRBV5-1 and TRBV20-1 belonged to a set of a few TRBV segments that were more frequent in patients than controls. When compared against controls, multiple sclerosis patients showed significantly lower normalized Chao1 diversity.

The CDR3 totals 15 residues. The sample taken for sequencing was blood. The sequence derives from a girl under 18 with multiple sclerosis. This chain links TRBV21-1 with TRBJ1-5. TRBV21-1 is assigned pseudogene status. The CDR3 spells CASSLLSFPNQPQHF. In nucleotides, the CDR3 is TGTGCCAGCAGCCTGCTATCCTTCCCCAATCAGCCCCAGCATTTT.